This T cell receptor (beta chain) was recorded in a study of shared clonotypes between healthy human individuals. The CDR3 spans 16 residues. V shed 3 bases and J shed 5 bases, with 16 bases lying between them. CDR1 is MGHRA, CDR2 YSYEKL, per germline. Clones were sequenced by immunoSEQ multiplex PCR, and TCRdb holds only the in-frame ones, with some missing. Of over 2 million clones in the sample, 85% to 95% were seen once. Sequenced: naive CD4+ T cells sorted from blood. The subset was: CD45RA+ positively selected. The sequence was collected from a man aged 18-30 years in good health. The chain carries TRBV4-1 and TRBJ2-2; D remains ambiguous. This CDR3 is CASSHPQPWGTGELFF. The CDR3 nucleotides are TGCGCCAGCAGCCACCCCCAGCCTTGGGGAACCGGGGAGCTGTTTTTT.